Below, 18 T cell receptor beta chains from the same sample are listed, as sequenced in a study of somatic mutations in cytotoxic T cells in rheumatoid arthritis. This table comes from immunoSEQ multiplex PCR, and its TCRdb copy is limited to in-frame clones, with some not included. The sample yields more than 15,000 clones, about 85% seen once. What was sequenced was CD8+ T cells sorted from blood. The origin of the receptors is a woman in her thirties or forties with rheumatoid arthritis.

The chain employs TRBV15 and TRBJ2-7, with D possibly matching TRBD2 (6 bases). Trimming stripped 5 bases from V and 2 bases from J, with 13 bases between. CDR1 is LNHNV, CDR2 YYDKDF, per germline (reference sequence). CDR3 length equals 14 residues. CDR3 protein: CATSEGTETYEQYF. The CDR3 region has the DNA TGTGCCACCAGCGAAGGGACTGAAACCTACGAGCAGTACTTC.

This chain connects TRBV19 to TRBJ2-7; 9 bases align to TRBD2. This CDR3 comprises 15 residues. Germline lookup yields CDR1 LNHDA and CDR2 SQIVND (reference sequence). With 4 bases clipped from V and 4 bases from J, the junction kept 8 bases outside the gene matches. This CDR3 is CASSNPPSGVYEQYF. Written as DNA, the CDR3 is TGTGCCAGTAGTAACCCCCCTAGCGGGGTTTACGAGCAGTACTTC.

The chain links TRBV6-6 to TRBJ2-5; D unclear. In germline, CDR1 is MNHNY, CDR2 SVGAGI (reference sequence). The CDR3 has 12 residues. V was cut by 4 bases and J by 4 bases, with 7 bases left in between. The DNA of the CDR3 is TGTGCCAGCAGTTTATCCCCAGAGACCCAGTACTTC. Protein sequence: CASSLSPETQYF.

The V and J genes are TRBV19 and TRBJ2-7; no clear D. The CDR3 has 14 amino acids. The germline V gene has CDR1 LNHDA and CDR2 SQIVND (reference sequence). Trimming pared 3 bases from V and 0 bases from J, leaving 9 bases between. This CDR3 reads CASSMTGSSYEQYF. The CDR3 coding sequence is TGTGCCAGTAGTATGACTGGAAGCTCCTACGAGCAGTACTTC.

This clone is a singleton in its sample. The rearrangement joins TRBV19 to TRBJ2-7; D may be TRBD2 (5 bases). V lost 6 bases to trimming and J lost 1 base, with 16 bases between them. Germline V CDR1 and CDR2: LNHDA, SQIVND (reference sequence). This CDR3 has 15 amino acids. The CDR3 sequence is CASSRGEARSYEQYF. CDR3 DNA sequence: TGTGCCAGTAGCCGGGGAGAAGCAAGATCCTACGAGCAGTACTTC.

V is TRBV27 and J is TRBJ1-3; no clear D. The germline V gene encodes CDR1 MNHEY and CDR2 SMNVEV (reference sequence). Trimming cost V 8 bases and J 3 bases, with 20 bases left between them. This CDR3 is 16 amino acids long. The CDR3 DNA is TGTGCCAGCGGGGAAGGAGGAGGAAAGGGTGGAAACACCATATATTTT. Translating gives CASGEGGGKGGNTIYF.

The gene calls are TRBV5-1 and TRBJ2-7; 11 positions match TRBD2. Germline-derived CDR1 and CDR2 are SGHRS and YFSETQ. This CDR3 has 16 amino acids. With 4 bases clipped from V and 2 bases from J, the junction kept 8 bases outside the gene matches. The CDR3 loop is CASSPEVAGGPYEQYF. CDR3 bases: TGCGCCAGCAGCCCGGAGGTAGCGGGGGGGCCCTACGAGCAGTACTTC.

CDR3 protein: CASGKISGRPNTGELFF. The CDR3 DNA sequence: TGTGCCAGCGGCAAGATCAGCGGGAGGCCGAACACCGGGGAGCTGTTTTTT. The chain is built from TRBV27 and TRBJ2-2; 9 bases are a match to TRBD2. Germline loops: CDR1 MNHEY, CDR2 SMNVEV (reference sequence). Losses at the gene ends were 8 bases for V and 0 bases for J; bases not matched to a gene: 10. CDR3 length equals 17 residues.

The rearrangement links TRBV5-6 to TRBJ2-5; 9 bases match TRBD1. V gave up 4 bases and J gave up 7 bases; unmatched junction bases: 8. CDR3 length equals 14 residues. Germline CDR1 is SGHDT and CDR2 is YYEEEE. CDR3 protein: CASSGGQGGGTQYF. For the CDR3, the DNA is TGTGCCAGCAGCGGGGGACAGGGTGGGGGGACCCAGTACTTC.

The chain combines TRBV7-9 with TRBJ2-1; 10 bases agree with TRBD1. Germline V gene sequence: CDR1 SEHNR, CDR2 FQNEAQ (reference sequence). J was trimmed by 9 bases and V by 5 bases; bases with no gene match: 13. The CDR3 length is 16 residues. CDR3 nucleotides: TGTGCCAGCAGCACTACCGGGACAGGGGACACAGGTGAGCAGTTCTTC. Translation gives CASSTTGTGDTGEQFF.

This chain connects TRBV27 to TRBJ1-2, with D perhaps matching TRBD1 (5 bases). This CDR3 has 17 amino acids. The germline V gene encodes CDR1 MNHEY and CDR2 SMNVEV (reference sequence). V shed 3 bases and J shed 3 bases, with 20 bases lying between them. DNA of the CDR3: TGTGCCAGCAGTTTCTCGGTGGGGGAGGTAAATGACTATGGCTACACCTTC. This encodes CASSFSVGEVNDYGYTF.

This clone was seen once. V gene TRBV9 combines with J gene TRBJ2-5; 11 nucleotides match TRBD2. Germline values: CDR1 SGDLS, CDR2 YYNGEE. Trimming took 0 bases from V and 1 from J; bases not matched to a gene: 8. CDR3 size: 18 residues. CDR3 sequence reads: CASSVGLAGGPIQETQYF. The CDR3 DNA is TGTGCCAGCAGCGTAGGCCTAGCGGGGGGTCCGATCCAAGAGACCCAGTACTTC.

The chain combines TRBV25-1 with TRBJ2-7, with 10 bases that match TRBD2. The CDR3 is 18 residues long. V lost 3 bases to trimming and J lost 3 bases; unmatched junction nucleotides: 14. In germline, CDR1 is MGHDK, CDR2 SYGVNS. CDR3 in DNA: TGTGCCAGCAGTGAGCCTAGCGGGAGTGTCTATAATCACTACGAGCAGTACTTC. It encodes CASSEPSGSVYNHYEQYF.

The CDR3, as DNA: TGTGCCAGCAGAATAAGGGACAGTTTTTTTCCCGACTATGGCTACACCTTC. This translates into CASRIRDSFFPDYGYTF. The chain is built from TRBV28 and TRBJ1-2, with 7 bases matching TRBD1. The CDR3 loop spans 17 amino acids. Germline loops: CDR1 MDHEN, CDR2 SYDVKM. With V trimmed by 6 bases and J by 3 bases, 16 bases remained unmatched.

The V gene is TRBV6-5, the J gene TRBJ1-4, with D possibly TRBD1 on 5 matching bases. This CDR3 has 14 amino acids. The V end lost 10 bases, the J end lost 8 bases, and 20 bases lay between the germline ends. Germline V lookup: CDR1 MNHEY, CDR2 SVGAGI. The CDR3 DNA sequence: TGTGCCACATACCCCGACAGTCGTGGAGAAAAACTGTTTTTT. As protein: CATYPDSRGEKLFF.

The CDR3 loop reads CASSESLGGGYGYTF. The CDR3 coding sequence is TGTGCCAGCAGTGAGAGCCTGGGGGGAGGCTATGGCTACACCTTC. J is TRBJ1-2 and V is TRBV2; D is possibly TRBD1 (5 bases). CDR3 length: 15 residues. With 3 bases removed from V and 4 bases from J, the gap between germline ends came to 15 bases. Germline V gene lookup returns CDR1 SNHLY and CDR2 FYNNEI. The full variable domain, its missing parts supplied by reference TRBV2 and TRBJ1-2, is EPEVTQTPSHQVTQMGQEVILRCVPISNHLYFYWYRQILGQKVEFLVSFYNNEISEKSEIFDDQFSVERPDGSNFTLKIRSTKLEDSAMYFCASSESLGGGYGYTFGSGTRLTVV.

The count of this clone is one. The genes are TRBV9 and TRBJ1-2; D unresolved. Trimming removed 4 bases from V and 1 base from J, with 11 bases in between. CDR3 length equals 14 residues. CDR1 is SGDLS, CDR2 YYNGEE, per germline. The CDR3 is CASSLTGVNYGYTF. The CDR3 bases are TGTGCCAGCAGCCTTACCGGGGTTAACTATGGCTACACCTTC.

The chain is built from TRBV13 and TRBJ2-7, with D possibly being TRBD1 (6 bases). The CDR3 totals 13 residues. Trimming removed 0 bases at V and 5 bases at J, with 8 bases between. Germline V gene sequence: CDR1 PRHDT, CDR2 FYEKMQ (reference sequence). CDR3 DNA: TGTGCCAGCAGCTTAGGTGACAGGAACGAGCAGTACTTC. Amino acids: CASSLGDRNEQYF.